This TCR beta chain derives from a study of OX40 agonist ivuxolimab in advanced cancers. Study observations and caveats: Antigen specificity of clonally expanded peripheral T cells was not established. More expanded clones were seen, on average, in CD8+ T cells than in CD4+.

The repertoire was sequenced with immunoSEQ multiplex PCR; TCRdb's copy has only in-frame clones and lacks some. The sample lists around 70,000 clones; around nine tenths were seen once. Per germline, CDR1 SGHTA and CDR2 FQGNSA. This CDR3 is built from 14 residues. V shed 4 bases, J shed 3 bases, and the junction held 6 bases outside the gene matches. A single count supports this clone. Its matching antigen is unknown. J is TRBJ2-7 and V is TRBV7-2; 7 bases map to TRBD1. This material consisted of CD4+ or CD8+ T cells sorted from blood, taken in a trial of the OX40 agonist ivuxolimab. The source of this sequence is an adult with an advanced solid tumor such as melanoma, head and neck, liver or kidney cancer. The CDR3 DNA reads TGTGCCAGCAGCTGGGGGCAGGGGGACTACGAGCAGTACTTC. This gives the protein CASSWGQGDYEQYF.